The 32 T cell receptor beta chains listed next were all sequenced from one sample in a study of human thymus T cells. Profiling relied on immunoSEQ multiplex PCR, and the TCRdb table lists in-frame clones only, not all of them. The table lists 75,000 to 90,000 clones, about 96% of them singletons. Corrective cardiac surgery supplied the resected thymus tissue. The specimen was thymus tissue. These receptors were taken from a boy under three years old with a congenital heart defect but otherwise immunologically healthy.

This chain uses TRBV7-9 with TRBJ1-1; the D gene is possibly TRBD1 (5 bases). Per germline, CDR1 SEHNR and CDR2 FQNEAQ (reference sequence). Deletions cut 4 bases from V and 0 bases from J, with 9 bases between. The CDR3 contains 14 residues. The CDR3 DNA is TGTGCCAGCAGCTCGACAGAGCTGAACACTGAAGCTTTCTTT. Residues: CASSSTELNTEAFF.

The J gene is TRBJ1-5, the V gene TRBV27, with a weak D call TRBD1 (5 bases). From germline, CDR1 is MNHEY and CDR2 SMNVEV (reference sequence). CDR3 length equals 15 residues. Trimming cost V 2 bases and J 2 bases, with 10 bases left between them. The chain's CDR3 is CASSLGREGNQPQHF. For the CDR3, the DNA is TGTGCCAGCAGTTTAGGCAGGGAAGGCAATCAGCCCCAGCATTTT.

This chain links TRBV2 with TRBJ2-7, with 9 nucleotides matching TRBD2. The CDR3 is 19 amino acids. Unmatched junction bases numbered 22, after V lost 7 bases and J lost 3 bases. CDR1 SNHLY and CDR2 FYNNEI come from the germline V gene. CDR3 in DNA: TGTGCCAGCATTGGGGGTCCCAGGACTAGCGCTCGGGTGAACTACGAGCAGTACTTC. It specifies CASIGGPRTSARVNYEQYF.

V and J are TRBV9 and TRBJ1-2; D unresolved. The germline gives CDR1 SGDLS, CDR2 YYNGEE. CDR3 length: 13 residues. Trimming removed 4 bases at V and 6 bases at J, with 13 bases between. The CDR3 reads CASSPDIGDGYTF. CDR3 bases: TGTGCCAGCAGCCCTGACATCGGAGATGGCTACACCTTC.

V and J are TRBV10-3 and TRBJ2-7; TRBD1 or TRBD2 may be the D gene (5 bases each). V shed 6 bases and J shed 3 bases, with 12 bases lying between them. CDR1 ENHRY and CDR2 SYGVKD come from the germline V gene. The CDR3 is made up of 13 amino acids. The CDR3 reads CAIRSGPYYEQYF. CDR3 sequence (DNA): TGTGCCATCAGGTCGGGACCGTACTACGAGCAGTACTTC.

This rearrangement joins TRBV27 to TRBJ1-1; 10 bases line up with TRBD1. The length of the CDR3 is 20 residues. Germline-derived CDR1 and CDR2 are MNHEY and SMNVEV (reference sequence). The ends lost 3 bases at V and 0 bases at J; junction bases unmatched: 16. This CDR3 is CASSFRGGTGAWGLNTEAFF. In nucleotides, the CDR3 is TGTGCCAGCAGTTTCAGGGGAGGGACAGGGGCCTGGGGCTTGAACACTGAAGCTTTCTTT.

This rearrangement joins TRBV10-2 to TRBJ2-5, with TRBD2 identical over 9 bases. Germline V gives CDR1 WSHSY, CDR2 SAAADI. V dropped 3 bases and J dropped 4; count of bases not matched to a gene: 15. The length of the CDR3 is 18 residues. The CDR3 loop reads CASSDGLAGCFTRETQYF. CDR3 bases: TGCGCCAGCAGTGACGGGCTAGCGGGGTGCTTCACGAGAGAGACCCAGTACTTC.

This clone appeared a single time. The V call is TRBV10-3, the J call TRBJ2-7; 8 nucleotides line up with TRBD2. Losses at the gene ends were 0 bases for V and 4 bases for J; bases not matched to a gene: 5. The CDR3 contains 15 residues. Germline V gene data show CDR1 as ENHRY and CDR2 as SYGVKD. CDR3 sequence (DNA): TGTGCCATCAGTGAGTCAAGACTAGCGATTTACGAGCAGTACTTC. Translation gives CAISESRLAIYEQYF.

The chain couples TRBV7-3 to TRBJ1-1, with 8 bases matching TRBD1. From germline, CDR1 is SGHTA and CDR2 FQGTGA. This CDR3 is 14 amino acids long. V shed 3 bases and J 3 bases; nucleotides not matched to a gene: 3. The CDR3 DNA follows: TGTGCCAGCAGCTTCACAGGGGGGGACACTGAAGCTTTCTTT. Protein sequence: CASSFTGGDTEAFF.

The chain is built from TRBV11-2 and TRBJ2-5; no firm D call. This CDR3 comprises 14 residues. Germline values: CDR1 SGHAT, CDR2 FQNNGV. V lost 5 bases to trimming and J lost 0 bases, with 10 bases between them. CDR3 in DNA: TGTGCCAGCAGCACTACCTCGTACCAAGAGACCCAGTACTTC. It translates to CASSTTSYQETQYF.

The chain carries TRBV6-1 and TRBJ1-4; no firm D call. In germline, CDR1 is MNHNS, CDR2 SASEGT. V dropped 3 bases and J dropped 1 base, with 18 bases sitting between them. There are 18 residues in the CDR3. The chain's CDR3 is CASSDQPGWSGTNEKLFF. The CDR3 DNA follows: TGTGCCAGCAGTGACCAACCGGGCTGGTCGGGAACTAATGAAAAACTGTTTTTT.

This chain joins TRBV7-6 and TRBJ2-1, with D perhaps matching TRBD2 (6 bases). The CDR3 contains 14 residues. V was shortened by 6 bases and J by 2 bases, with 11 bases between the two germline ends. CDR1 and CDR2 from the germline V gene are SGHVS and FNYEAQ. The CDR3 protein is CASSRDFTYNEQFF. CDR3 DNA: TGTGCCAGCAGTCGGGACTTCACCTACAATGAGCAGTTCTTC. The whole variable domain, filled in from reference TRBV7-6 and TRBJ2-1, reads GAGVSQSPRYKVTKRGQDVALRCDPISGHVSLYWYRQALGQGPEFLTYFNYEAQQDKSGLPNDRFSAERPEGSISTLTIQRTEQRDSAMYRCASSRDFTYNEQFFGPGTRLTVL.

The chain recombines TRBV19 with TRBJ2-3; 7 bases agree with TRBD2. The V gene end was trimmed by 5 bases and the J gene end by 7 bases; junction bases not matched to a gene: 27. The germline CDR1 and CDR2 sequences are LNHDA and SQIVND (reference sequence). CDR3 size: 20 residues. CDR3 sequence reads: CASSPPGLVPWRWVGYTQYF. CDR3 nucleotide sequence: TGTGCCAGTAGTCCCCCCGGACTAGTACCCTGGCGATGGGTGGGATATACGCAGTATTTT.

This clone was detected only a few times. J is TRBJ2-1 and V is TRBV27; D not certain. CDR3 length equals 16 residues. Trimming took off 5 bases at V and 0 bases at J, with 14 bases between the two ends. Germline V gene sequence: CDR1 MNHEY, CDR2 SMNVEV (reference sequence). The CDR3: CASSPCALSSYNEQFF. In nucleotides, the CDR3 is TGTGCCAGCAGTCCCTGTGCGTTGAGCTCCTACAATGAGCAGTTCTTC.

CDR3 DNA sequence: TGTGCCAGCAGCTTAGGGGGGGCGTCCTACGAGCAGTACTTC. It is translated as CASSLGGASYEQYF. The V gene is TRBV7-2, the J gene TRBJ2-7; either TRBD1 or TRBD2 may fit D (6 bases each). Germline CDR1 SGHTA, CDR2 FQGNSA. Trimming shortened V by 1 base and J by 1 base, and 8 bases separated the two germline ends. The CDR3 covers 14 residues.

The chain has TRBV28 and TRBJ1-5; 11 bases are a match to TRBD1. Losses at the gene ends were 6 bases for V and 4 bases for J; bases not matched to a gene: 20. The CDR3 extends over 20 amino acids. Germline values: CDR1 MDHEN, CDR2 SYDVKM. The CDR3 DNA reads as TGTGCCAGCAGACAAACACCCTCCCGGGACAGGGGGAACGGGAATCAGCCCCAGCATTTT. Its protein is CASRQTPSRDRGNGNQPQHF.

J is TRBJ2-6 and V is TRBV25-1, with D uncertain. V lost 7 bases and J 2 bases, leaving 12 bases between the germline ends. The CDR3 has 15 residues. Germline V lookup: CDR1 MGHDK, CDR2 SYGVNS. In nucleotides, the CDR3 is TGTGCCAGCACCAGCTGGGATCCTGGGGCCAACGTCCTGACTTTC. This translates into CASTSWDPGANVLTF. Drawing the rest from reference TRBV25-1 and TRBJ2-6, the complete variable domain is EADIYQTPRYLVIGTGKKITLECSQTMGHDKMYWYQQDPGMELHLIHYSYGVNSTEKGDLSSESTVSRIRTEHFPLTLESARPSHTSQYLCASTSWDPGANVLTFGAGSRLTVL.

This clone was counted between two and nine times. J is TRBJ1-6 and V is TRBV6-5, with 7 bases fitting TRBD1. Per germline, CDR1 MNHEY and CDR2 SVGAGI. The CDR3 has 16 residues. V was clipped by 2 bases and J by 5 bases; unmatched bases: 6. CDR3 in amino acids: CASSYHRGHNNSPLHF. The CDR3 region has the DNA TGTGCCAGCAGTTACCACAGGGGACACAATAATTCACCCCTCCACTTT.

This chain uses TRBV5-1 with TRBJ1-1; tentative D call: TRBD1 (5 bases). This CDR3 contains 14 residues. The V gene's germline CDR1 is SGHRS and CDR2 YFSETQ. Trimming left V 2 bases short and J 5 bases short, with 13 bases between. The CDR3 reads CASSFFVAGTEAFF. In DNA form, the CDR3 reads TGCGCCAGCAGCTTTTTTGTTGCAGGGACTGAAGCTTTCTTT.

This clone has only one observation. The CDR3 loop reads CASSFRGDYGYTF. In DNA, the CDR3 is TGCGCCAGCAGCTTTCGGGGGGACTATGGCTACACCTTC. The J gene is TRBJ1-2, the V gene TRBV5-1, with a possible D match to TRBD1 (5 bases). Looked up from germline, CDR1 is SGHRS and CDR2 is YFSETQ. The CDR3 has 13 amino acids. V lost 2 bases to trimming and J lost 3 bases, with 8 bases between them.

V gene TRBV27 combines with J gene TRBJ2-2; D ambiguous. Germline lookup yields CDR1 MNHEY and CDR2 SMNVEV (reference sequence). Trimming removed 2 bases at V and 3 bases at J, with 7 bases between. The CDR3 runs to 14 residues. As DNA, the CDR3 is TGTGCCAGCAGTTTAGGGTCGGACACCGGGGAGCTGTTTTTT. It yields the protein CASSLGSDTGELFF.

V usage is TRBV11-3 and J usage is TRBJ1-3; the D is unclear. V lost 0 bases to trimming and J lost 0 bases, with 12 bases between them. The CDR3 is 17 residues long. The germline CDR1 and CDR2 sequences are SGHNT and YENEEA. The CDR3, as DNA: TGTGCCAGCAGCTTAGATCGCGCGGCCAGCTCTGGAAACACCATATATTTT. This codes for CASSLDRAASSGNTIYF.

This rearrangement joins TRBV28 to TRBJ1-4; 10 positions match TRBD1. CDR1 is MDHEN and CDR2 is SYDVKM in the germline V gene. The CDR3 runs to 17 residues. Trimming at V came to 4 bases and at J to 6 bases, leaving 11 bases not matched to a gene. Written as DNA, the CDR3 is TGTGCCAGCAGTTCACACCGGGACAGGGGAGGGTATGAAAAACTGTTTTTT. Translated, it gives CASSSHRDRGGYEKLFF.

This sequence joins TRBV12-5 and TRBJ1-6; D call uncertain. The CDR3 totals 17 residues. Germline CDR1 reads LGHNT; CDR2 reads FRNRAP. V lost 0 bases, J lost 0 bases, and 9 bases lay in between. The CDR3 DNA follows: TGTGCTAGTGGTTTGGTACGGGAGAGCTCCTATAATTCACCCCTCCACTTT. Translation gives CASGLVRESSYNSPLHF.

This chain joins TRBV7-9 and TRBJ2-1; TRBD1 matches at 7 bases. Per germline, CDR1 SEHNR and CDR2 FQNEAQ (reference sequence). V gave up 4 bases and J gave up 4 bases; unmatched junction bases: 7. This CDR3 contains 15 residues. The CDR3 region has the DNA TGTGCCAGCAGCTCACCGGGACAGAGTTACAATGAGCAGTTCTTC. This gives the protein CASSSPGQSYNEQFF. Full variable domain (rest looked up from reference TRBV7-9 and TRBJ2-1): DTGVSQNPRHKITKRGQNVTFRCDPISEHNRLYWYRQTLGQGPEFLTYFQNEAQLEKSRLLSDRFSAERPKGSFSTLEIQRTEQGDSAMYLCASSSPGQSYNEQFFGPGTRLTVL.

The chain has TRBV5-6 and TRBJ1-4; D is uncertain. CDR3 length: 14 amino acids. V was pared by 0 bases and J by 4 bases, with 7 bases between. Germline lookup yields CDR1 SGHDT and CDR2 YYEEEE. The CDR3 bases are TGTGCCAGCAGCTTGGGGCTGCATAATGAAAAACTGTTTTTT. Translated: CASSLGLHNEKLFF.

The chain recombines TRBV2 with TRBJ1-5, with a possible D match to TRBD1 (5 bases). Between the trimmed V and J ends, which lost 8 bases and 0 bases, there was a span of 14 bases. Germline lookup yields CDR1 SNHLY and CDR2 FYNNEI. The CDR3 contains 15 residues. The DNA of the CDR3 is TGTGCCAGCTCGAAGACAGATTATAGCAATCAGCCCCAGCATTTT. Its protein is CASSKTDYSNQPQHF.

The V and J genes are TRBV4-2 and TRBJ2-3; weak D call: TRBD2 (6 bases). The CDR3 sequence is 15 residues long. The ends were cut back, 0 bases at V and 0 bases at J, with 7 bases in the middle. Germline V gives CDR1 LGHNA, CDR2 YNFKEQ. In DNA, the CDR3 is TGTGCCAGCAGCCAAGAACGGGGGAGCACAGATACGCAGTATTTT. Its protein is CASSQERGSTDTQYF.

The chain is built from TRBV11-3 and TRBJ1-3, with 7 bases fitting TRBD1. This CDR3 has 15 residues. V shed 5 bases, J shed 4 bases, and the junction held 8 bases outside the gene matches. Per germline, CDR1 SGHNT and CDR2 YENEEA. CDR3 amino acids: CASSDQGVSGNTIYF. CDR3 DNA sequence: TGTGCCAGCAGCGATCAGGGGGTCTCCGGAAACACCATATATTTT.

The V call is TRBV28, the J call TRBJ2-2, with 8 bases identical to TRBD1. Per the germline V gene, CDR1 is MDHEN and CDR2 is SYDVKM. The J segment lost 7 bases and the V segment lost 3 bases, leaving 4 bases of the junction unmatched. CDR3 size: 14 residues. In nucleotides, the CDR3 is TGTGCCAGCAGTTTCGGACAGGGCGGCGGGGAGCTGTTTTTT. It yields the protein CASSFGQGGGELFF.

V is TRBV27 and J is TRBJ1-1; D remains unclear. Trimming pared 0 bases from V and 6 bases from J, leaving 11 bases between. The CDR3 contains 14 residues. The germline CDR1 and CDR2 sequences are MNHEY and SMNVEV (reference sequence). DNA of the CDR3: TGTGCCAGCAGTTTATCGAATATTACTGCTGAAGCTTTCTTT. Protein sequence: CASSLSNITAEAFF.

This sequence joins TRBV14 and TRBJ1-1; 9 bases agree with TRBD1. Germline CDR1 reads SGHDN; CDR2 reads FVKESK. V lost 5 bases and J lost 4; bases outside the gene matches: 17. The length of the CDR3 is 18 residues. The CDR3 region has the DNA TGTGCCAGCAGCAAACGAACAGGGGACAGGGAAAAAGTCACTGAAGCTTTCTTT. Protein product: CASSKRTGDREKVTEAFF.